This TCR beta chain derives from a study of blood T cell repertoires in COVID-19. Across the whole study: Both acute and convalescent COVID-19 samples were obtained from the United States, Italy and Spain. T cells, B-cell-depleted T cells, or PBMCs provided the cDNA or gDNA that served as material.

Patients in Seattle were enrolled during active infection, then followed longitudinally. Original analysis: Amplification from reference gene primers served as the basis for estimated nucleated cell counts. Profiled with immunoSEQ multiplex PCR; TCRdb holds only in-frame clones, not every one. V and J calls plus clone size are reproduced from that table; the DNA served to infer D and trimming. Altogether tens of thousands of clones are present, approximately 86% being singletons, with the ten largest covering 7% to 9.5%. The V segment lost 4 bases and the J segment 2 bases; nucleotides outside the gene matches: 5. Germline V gene data show CDR1 as SGHDT and CDR2 as YYEEEE. The CDR3 is 14 amino acids. Only a few counts were recorded for this clone.

The source of this sequence is a man aged 55 to 70 with COVID-19, enrolled during active disease. The source material was peripheral blood. This chain joins TRBV5-6 and TRBJ2-7; 8 bases align to TRBD1. CDR3 DNA: TGTGCCAGCAGCGAAGACAGGGGAGCCTACGAGCAGTACTTC. Amino acids: CASSEDRGAYEQYF.